Sequencing of this T cell receptor beta chain was carried out in a study of brain T cells in children with intractable seizures. Method: immunoSEQ multiplex PCR; TCRdb's copy keeps in-frame clones and lacks some. The data show 88,000 or so clones, roughly 89% seen once. Germline assignment: CDR1 MGHRA and CDR2 YSYEKL. The CDR3 loop spans 18 amino acids. Trimming removed 0 bases from V and 0 bases from J, with 17 bases in between. At least one anti-epileptic drug was given before surgery. The sequences come from peripheral blood, collected at surgery. This TCR came from a girl aged 2-10 years with Rasmussen encephalitis and intractable seizures. This sequence joins TRBV4-1 and TRBJ1-1; D is unclear. The CDR3 spells CASSQDRVALAMNTEAFF. The DNA for the CDR3 is TGCGCCAGCAGCCAAGATCGGGTGGCTCTGGCGATGAACACTGAAGCTTTCTTT.